This T cell receptor (beta chain) was obtained from a study of CD8 T cells in Susac syndrome. The CDR3 consists of 10 residues. Germline CDR1 is SGDLS and CDR2 is YYNGEE. V gave up 9 bases and J gave up 2 bases, with 3 bases separating them. Notes on the study in general: An acknowledgment was made by the study that its TCR sequencing and HLA analysis involved relatively few individuals.

With regard to this clonotype: Its antigen is not known.

An amount of RNA that ranged from roughly 0.5 to 1 ug was reverse transcribed with random hexamers. TCRdb ran MiXCR on the immunoSEQ multiplex PCR reads and lists one entry per CDR3 protein. Here the sample spans 400,000 or so distinct CDR3 sequences, more than 80% being singletons. The chain employs TRBV9 and TRBJ2-1; no clear D gene. This clonotype was sampled from a human donor with multiple sclerosis. Source material: CD8+ T cells from PBMCs. CDR3 residues: CAKTYNEQFF. Written as DNA, the CDR3 is TGTGCCAAAACCTACAATGAGCAGTTCTTC. Together with reference TRBV9 and TRBJ2-1, the CDR3 gives the full variable domain: DSGVTQTPKHLITATGQRVTLRCSPRSGDLSVYWYQQSLDQGLQFLIQYYNGEERAKGNILERFSAQQFPDLHSELNLSSLELGDSALYFCAKTYNEQFFGPGTRLTVL.